Shown below are 18 T cell receptor beta chains from a single sample sequenced in a study of shared clonotypes between healthy human individuals. TCRdb's copy holds only in-frame clones and misses some; the assay was immunoSEQ multiplex PCR. The sample yields roughly 2 million clones, approximately 96% seen once. Material for sequencing was naive CD4+ T cells sorted from blood. Sample subset: CD45RA+ positively selected. The receptor source for this set is a man aged 18-30 years in good health.

The chain employs TRBV5-1 and TRBJ2-3, with TRBD1 matching 7 bases. The CDR3 sequence is 15 residues long. V lost 1 base and J lost 2; bases outside the gene matches: 4. CDR1 SGHRS and CDR2 YFSETQ come from the germline V gene. The CDR3 DNA sequence: TGCGCCAGCAGCTTGCAGGGGGTCTACACAGATACGCAGTATTTT. Its protein is CASSLQGVYTDTQYF.

This sequence joins TRBV5-1 and TRBJ2-5, with TRBD1 matching over 7 bases. J was trimmed by 5 bases and V by 6 bases; bases with no gene match: 10. Germline V gives CDR1 SGHRS, CDR2 YFSETQ. This CDR3 has 14 amino acids. Here the CDR3 DNA reads TGCGCCAGCACTGTAGGGGGCGCGAAGGAGACCCAGTACTTC. This sequence encodes CASTVGGAKETQYF.

This sequence joins TRBV2 and TRBJ2-2; a weak D match, TRBD1 (5 bases). The CDR3 extends over 12 amino acids. Germline CDR1 and CDR2: SNHLY and FYNNEI. The germline V and J ends were trimmed by 8 bases and 7 bases, with 11 bases remaining between them. The CDR3 is CASVGDHGELFF. CDR3 nucleotide sequence: TGTGCCAGCGTAGGGGATCACGGGGAGCTGTTTTTT.

This chain uses TRBV19 with TRBJ2-3, with 8 bases that match TRBD2. Germline loops: CDR1 LNHDA, CDR2 SQIVND (reference sequence). This CDR3 has 16 amino acids. V shed 5 bases and J 3 bases; nucleotides not matched to a gene: 10. The CDR3 protein is CASSPRQTSETDTQYF. For the CDR3, the DNA is TGTGCCAGTAGTCCCCGACAGACTAGCGAGACAGATACGCAGTATTTT.

The rearrangement joins TRBV18 to TRBJ1-2, with a possible D match to TRBD1 (6 bases). The CDR3 is 15 residues long. V was clipped by 4 bases and J by 3 bases, with 15 bases between them. The V gene's germline CDR1 is KGHSH and CDR2 LQKENI. CDR3 residues: CASSLGTGQDYGYTF. The CDR3 DNA reads as TGTGCCAGCTCACTCGGTACAGGGCAAGACTATGGCTACACCTTC.

The chain has TRBV10-1 and TRBJ2-2, with 7 bases fitting TRBD1. CDR3 length: 15 residues. V dropped 4 bases and J dropped 4; count of bases not matched to a gene: 6. The germline gives CDR1 WNHNN, CDR2 SYGVQD (reference sequence). CDR3 sequence reads: CASSGTQGSTGELFF. The CDR3 coding sequence is TGCGCCAGCAGTGGGACACAGGGGAGCACCGGGGAGCTGTTTTTT.

V is TRBV29-1 and J is TRBJ2-3; TRBD2 agrees at 13 bases. The CDR3 has 16 amino acids. The V and J ends lost 6 bases and 1 base, in that order; junction bases with no gene match: 7. Germline CDR1 reads SQVTM; CDR2 reads ANQGSEA. CDR3 protein: CSVGLAGLTRTDTQYF. DNA of the CDR3: TGCAGCGTGGGACTAGCGGGACTTACCCGCACAGATACGCAGTATTTT.

This clone has more than one count but fewer than ten. V gene TRBV27 combines with J gene TRBJ2-7, with D maybe TRBD2 (6 bases). The length of the CDR3 is 13 residues. Germline V CDR1 and CDR2: MNHEY, SMNVEV (reference sequence). The V end lost 3 bases, the J end lost 4 bases, and 10 bases lay between the germline ends. CDR3 nucleotides: TGTGCCAGCAGTTTGATTAGCGGATACGAGCAGTACTTC. Translation gives CASSLISGYEQYF.

The chain recombines TRBV29-1 with TRBJ1-1; TRBD1 is a possible D gene (6 bases). Per germline, CDR1 SQVTM and CDR2 ANQGSEA. The CDR3 runs to 14 residues. Deletions cut 3 bases from V and 5 bases from J, with 16 bases between. The DNA for the CDR3 is TGCAGCGTTGACCAGACAGGTTGGAGGACTGAAGCTTTCTTT. This sequence encodes CSVDQTGWRTEAFF.

The V gene is TRBV18, the J gene TRBJ1-4; D call uncertain. This CDR3 is built from 14 residues. The V end was cut by 3 bases, the J end by 1 base, with 6 bases between. Looked up from germline, CDR1 is KGHSH and CDR2 is LQKENI. The CDR3 is CASSPRITNEKLFF. CDR3 nucleotides: TGTGCCAGCTCACCTAGGATAACTAATGAAAAACTGTTTTTT.

The chain has TRBV6-1 and TRBJ2-3, with 9 bases aligning to TRBD1. V lost 10 bases and J lost 1; bases outside the gene matches: 3. From germline, CDR1 is MNHNS and CDR2 SASEGT. CDR3 length equals 13 residues. This CDR3 reads CATRTGGTDTQYF. The CDR3 DNA is TGTGCCACCAGGACAGGGGGCACAGATACGCAGTATTTT.

This clone has more than one count but fewer than ten. This chain links TRBV2 with TRBJ1-6; D is perhaps TRBD1 (5 bases). The CDR3 is 12 amino acids. V gave up 8 bases and J gave up 9 bases, with 11 bases separating them. Germline loops: CDR1 SNHLY, CDR2 FYNNEI. CDR3 sequence reads: CASSGVVSPLHF. In DNA form, the CDR3 reads TGTGCCAGCTCGGGGGTTGTTTCACCCCTCCACTTT.

The chain recombines TRBV7-2 with TRBJ2-7; D could derive from TRBD1 or TRBD2 (5 bases each). The CDR3 is 12 residues long. Trimming left V 4 bases short and J 9 bases short, with 13 bases between. Germline-derived CDR1 and CDR2 are SGHTA and FQGNSA. The CDR3 loop reads CASSSWGLGQYF. CDR3 in DNA: TGTGCCAGCAGCTCATGGGGGTTGGGGCAGTACTTC. The whole variable domain, remainder taken from reference TRBV7-2 and TRBJ2-7, is GAGVSQSPSNKVTEKGKDVELRCDPISGHTALYWYRQSLGQGLEFLIYFQGNSAPDKSGLPSDRFSAERTGGSVSTLTIQRTQQEDSAVYLCASSSWGLGQYFGPGTRLTVT.

V and J are TRBV28 and TRBJ2-7; tentative D call: TRBD2 (5 bases). Trimming removed 5 bases at V and 2 bases at J, with 13 bases between. This CDR3 has 14 amino acids. CDR1 is MDHEN, CDR2 SYDVKM, per germline. CDR3 DNA: TGTGCCAGCAGTCCGGGGAGTCCTCCCTACGAGCAGTACTTC. Its translation: CASSPGSPPYEQYF.

The chain uses TRBV11-3 and TRBJ2-1; possibly TRBD2 for D (6 bases). With 5 bases removed from V and 9 bases from J, the gap between germline ends came to 11 bases. Germline CDR1 and CDR2: SGHNT and YENEEA. The CDR3 consists of 12 residues. The CDR3 nucleotides are TGTGCCAGCAGCCTTACTAGCACTGAGCAGTTCTTC. It yields the protein CASSLTSTEQFF.

This clone was seen just once. In DNA, the CDR3 is TGTGCCAGCAGTTACGGGGCGGGCTACGAGCAGTACTTC. Translated: CASSYGAGYEQYF. The chain combines TRBV6-6 with TRBJ2-7; possibly TRBD1 or TRBD2 for D (5 bases each). V dropped 2 bases and J dropped 3 bases, with 8 bases sitting between them. Germline V CDR1 and CDR2: MNHNY, SVGAGI (reference sequence). CDR3 length: 13 amino acids.

The genes are TRBV2 and TRBJ2-2, with D unresolved. Germline-derived CDR1 and CDR2 are SNHLY and FYNNEI. The length of the CDR3 is 15 residues. V lost 2 bases and J lost 0, with 7 bases in between. The CDR3 coding sequence is TGTGCCAGCAGTGAACGCAAGCCGAACACCGGGGAGCTGTTTTTT. Encoded protein: CASSERKPNTGELFF.

This clone is a singleton in its sample. The gene calls are TRBV6-5 and TRBJ1-5; 8 bases are a match to TRBD1. Germline V gives CDR1 MNHEY, CDR2 SVGAGI. The CDR3 has 15 amino acids. V trimming: 3 bases; J trimming: 3 bases; junction bases outside the gene matches: 4. CDR3 sequence reads: CASSYNRGTNQPQHF. The CDR3 DNA reads TGTGCCAGCAGTTATAACAGGGGGACCAATCAGCCCCAGCATTTT.